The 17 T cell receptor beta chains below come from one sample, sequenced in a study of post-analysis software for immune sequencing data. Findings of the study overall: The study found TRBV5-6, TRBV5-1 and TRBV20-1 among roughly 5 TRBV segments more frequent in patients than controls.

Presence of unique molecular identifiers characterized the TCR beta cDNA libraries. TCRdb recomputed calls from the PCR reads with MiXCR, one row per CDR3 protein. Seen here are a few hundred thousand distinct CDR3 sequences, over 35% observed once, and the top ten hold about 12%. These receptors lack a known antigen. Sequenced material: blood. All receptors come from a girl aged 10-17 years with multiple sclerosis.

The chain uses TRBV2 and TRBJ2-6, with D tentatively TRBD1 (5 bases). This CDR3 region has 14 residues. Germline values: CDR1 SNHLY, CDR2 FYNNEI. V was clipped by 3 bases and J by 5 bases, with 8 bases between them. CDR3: CASSDRDWANVLTF. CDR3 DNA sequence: TGTGCCAGCAGTGACAGGGATTGGGCCAACGTCCTGACTTTC.

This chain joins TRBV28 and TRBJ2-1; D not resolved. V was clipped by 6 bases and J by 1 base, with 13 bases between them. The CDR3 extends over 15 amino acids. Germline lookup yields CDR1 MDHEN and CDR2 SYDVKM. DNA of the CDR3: TGTGCCAGCAGCCCCTCGGGCCAGTCCTACAATGAGCAGTTCTTC. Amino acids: CASSPSGQSYNEQFF.

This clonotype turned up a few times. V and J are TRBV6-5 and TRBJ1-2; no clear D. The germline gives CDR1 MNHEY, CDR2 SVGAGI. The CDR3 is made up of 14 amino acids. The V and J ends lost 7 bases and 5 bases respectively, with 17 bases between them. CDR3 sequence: CASTQGGVRYGYTF. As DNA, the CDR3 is TGTGCCAGCACCCAAGGCGGAGTCCGGTATGGCTACACCTTC.

The CDR3 reads CASSLRGEGANTEAFF. The CDR3, as DNA: TGTGCCAGCAGCTTAAGAGGGGAGGGTGCGAACACTGAAGCTTTCTTT. This chain joins TRBV7-3 and TRBJ1-1; possibly TRBD1 for D (5 bases). The germline V and J ends were trimmed by 1 base and 1 base, with 13 bases remaining between them. CDR3 length equals 16 residues. CDR1 is SGHTA, CDR2 FQGTGA, per germline.

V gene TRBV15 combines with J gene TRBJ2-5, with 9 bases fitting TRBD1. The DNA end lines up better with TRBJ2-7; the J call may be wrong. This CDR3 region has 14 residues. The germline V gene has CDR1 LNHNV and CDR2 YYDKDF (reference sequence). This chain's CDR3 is CATSPGQGIYEQYF. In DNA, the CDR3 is TGTGCCACCAGTCCAGGACAGGGGATTTACGAGCAGTACTTC.

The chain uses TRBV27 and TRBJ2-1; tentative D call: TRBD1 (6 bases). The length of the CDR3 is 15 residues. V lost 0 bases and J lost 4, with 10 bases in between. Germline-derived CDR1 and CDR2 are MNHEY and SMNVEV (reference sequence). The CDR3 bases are TGTGCCAGCAGTTTATCCCGGACAGAGTACAATGAGCAGTTCTTC. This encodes CASSLSRTEYNEQFF.

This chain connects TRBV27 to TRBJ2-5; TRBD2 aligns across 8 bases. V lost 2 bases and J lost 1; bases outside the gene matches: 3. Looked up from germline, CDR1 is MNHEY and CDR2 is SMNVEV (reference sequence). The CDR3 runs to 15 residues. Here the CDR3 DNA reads TGTGCCAGCAGTTTAACTAGCGGACGCCAAGAGACCCAGTACTTC. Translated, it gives CASSLTSGRQETQYF.

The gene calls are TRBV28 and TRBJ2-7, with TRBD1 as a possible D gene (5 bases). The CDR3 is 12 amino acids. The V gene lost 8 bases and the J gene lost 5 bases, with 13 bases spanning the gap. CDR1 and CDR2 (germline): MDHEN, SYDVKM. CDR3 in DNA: TGTGCCAGCGGATTAGGGGCCGACGAGCAGTACTTC. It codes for CASGLGADEQYF.

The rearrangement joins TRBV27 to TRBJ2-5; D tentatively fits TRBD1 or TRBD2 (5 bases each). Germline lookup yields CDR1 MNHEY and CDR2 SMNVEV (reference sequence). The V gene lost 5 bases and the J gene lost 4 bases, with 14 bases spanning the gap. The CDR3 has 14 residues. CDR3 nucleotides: TGTGCCAGCAGTCCACTTCAGAGGGGAGAGACCCAGTACTTC. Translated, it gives CASSPLQRGETQYF.

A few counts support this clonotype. The CDR3 region has the DNA TGCGCCAGCAGCCAAGATTGGAACGACAATGAGCAGTTCTTC. It specifies CASSQDWNDNEQFF. The rearrangement uses TRBV4-3 and TRBJ2-1, with D unclear. V gave up 0 bases and J gave up 5 bases, with 8 bases separating them. The CDR3 runs to 14 residues. Germline V gene lookup returns CDR1 LGHNA and CDR2 YSLEER.

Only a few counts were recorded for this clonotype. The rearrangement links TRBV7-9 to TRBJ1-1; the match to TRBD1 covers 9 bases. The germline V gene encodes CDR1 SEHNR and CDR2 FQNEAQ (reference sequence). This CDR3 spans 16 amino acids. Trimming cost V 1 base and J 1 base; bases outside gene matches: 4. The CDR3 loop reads CASSLVTGGANTEAFF. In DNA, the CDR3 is TGTGCCAGCAGCTTAGTAACAGGGGGCGCGAACACTGAAGCTTTCTTT.

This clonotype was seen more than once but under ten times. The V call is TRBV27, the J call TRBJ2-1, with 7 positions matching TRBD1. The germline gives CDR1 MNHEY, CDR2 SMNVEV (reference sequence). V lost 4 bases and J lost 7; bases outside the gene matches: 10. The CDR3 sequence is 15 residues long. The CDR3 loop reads CASSSDRARRNEQFF. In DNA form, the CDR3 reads TGTGCCAGCAGTTCAGACAGGGCCCGGCGGAATGAGCAGTTCTTC.

CDR3 amino acids: CASSYSSGASTDTQYF. Written as DNA, the CDR3 is TGTGCCAGCAGTTACTCGAGCGGAGCTAGCACAGATACGCAGTATTTT. This sequence joins TRBV6-6 and TRBJ2-3, with TRBD2 as a possible D gene (5 bases). V shed 0 bases and J shed 0 bases, with 10 bases lying between them. In germline, CDR1 is MNHNY, CDR2 SVGAGI (reference sequence). This CDR3 spans 16 amino acids.

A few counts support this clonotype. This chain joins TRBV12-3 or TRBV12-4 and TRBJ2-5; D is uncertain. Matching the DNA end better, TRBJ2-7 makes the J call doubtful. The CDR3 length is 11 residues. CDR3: CASSLTGEQYF. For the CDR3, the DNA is TGTGCCAGCAGTTTGACGGGCGAGCAGTACTTC.

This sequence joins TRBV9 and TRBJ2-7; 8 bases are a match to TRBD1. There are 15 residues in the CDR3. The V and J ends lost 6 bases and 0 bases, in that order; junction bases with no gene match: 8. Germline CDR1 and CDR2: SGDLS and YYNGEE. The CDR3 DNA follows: TGTGCCAGCACCCCACGGACAGGGAGCTCCTACGAGCAGTACTTC. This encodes CASTPRTGSSYEQYF.

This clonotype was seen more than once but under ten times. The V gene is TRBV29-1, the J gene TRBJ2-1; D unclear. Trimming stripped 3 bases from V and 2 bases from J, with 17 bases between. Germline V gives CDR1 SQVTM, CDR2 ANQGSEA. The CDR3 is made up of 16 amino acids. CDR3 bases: TGCAGCGTTGACATCCCGTACTCAGATACCTACAATGAGCAGTTCTTC. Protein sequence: CSVDIPYSDTYNEQFF.

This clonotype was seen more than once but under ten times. DNA for the CDR3: TGCGCCAGCAGCTGGACTAGCTACAATGAGCAGTTCTTC. This codes for CASSWTSYNEQFF. The chain carries TRBV5-1 and TRBJ2-1; TRBD2 agrees at 7 bases. Germline V CDR1 and CDR2: SGHRS, YFSETQ. V gave up 3 bases and J gave up 3 bases; unmatched junction bases: 0. The CDR3 consists of 13 residues.